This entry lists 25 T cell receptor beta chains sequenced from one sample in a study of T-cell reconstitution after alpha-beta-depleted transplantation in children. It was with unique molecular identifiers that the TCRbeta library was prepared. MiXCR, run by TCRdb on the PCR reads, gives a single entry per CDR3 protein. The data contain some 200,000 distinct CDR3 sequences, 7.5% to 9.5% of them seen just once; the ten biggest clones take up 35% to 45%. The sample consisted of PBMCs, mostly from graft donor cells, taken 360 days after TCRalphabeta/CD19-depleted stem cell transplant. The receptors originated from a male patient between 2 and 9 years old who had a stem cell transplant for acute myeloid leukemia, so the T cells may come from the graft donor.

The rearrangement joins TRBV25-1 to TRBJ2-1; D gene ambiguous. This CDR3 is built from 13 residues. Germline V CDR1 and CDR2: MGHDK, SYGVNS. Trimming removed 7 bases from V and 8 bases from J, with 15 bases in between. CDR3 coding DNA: TGTGCCAGCACGAAAGGCTTAAGCGATGAGCAGTTCTTC. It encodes CASTKGLSDEQFF. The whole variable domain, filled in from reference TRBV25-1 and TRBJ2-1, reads EADIYQTPRYLVIGTGKKITLECSQTMGHDKMYWYQQDPGMELHLIHYSYGVNSTEKGDLSSESTVSRIRTEHFPLTLESARPSHTSQYLCASTKGLSDEQFFGPGTRLTVL.

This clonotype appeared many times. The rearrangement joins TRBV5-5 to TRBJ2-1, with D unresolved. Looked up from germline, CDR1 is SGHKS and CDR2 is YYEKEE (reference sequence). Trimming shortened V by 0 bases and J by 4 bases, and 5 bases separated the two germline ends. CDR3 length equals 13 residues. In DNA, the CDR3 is TGTGCCAGCAGCTTGGTGCCTTACAATGAGCAGTTCTTC. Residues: CASSLVPYNEQFF.

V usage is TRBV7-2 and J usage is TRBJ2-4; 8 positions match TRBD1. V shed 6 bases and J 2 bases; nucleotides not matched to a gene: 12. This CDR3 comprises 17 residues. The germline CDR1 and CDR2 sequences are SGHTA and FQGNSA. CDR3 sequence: CASSPDPPGGTKNIQYF. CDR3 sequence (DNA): TGTGCCAGCAGTCCTGACCCCCCAGGGGGCACCAAAAACATTCAGTACTTC.

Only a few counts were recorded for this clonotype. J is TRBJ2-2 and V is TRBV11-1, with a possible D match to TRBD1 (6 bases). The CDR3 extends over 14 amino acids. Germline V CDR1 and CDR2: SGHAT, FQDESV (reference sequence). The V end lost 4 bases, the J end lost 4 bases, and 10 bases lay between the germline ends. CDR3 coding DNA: TGTGCCAGCAGCTCGGACAGATTCACCGGGGAGCTGTTTTTT. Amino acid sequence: CASSSDRFTGELFF.

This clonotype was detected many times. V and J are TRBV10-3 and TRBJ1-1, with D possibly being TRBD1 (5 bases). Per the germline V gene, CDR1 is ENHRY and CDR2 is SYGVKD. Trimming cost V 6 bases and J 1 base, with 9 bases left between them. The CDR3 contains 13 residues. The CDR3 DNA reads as TGTGCCATCAGAGAGCAGGGGAACACTGAAGCTTTCTTT. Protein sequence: CAIREQGNTEAFF.

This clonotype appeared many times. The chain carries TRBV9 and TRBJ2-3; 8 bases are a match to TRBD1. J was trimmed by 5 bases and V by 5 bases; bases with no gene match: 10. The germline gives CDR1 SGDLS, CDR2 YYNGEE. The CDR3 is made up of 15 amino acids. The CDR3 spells CASREMTGEVDTQYF. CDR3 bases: TGTGCCAGCAGGGAAATGACAGGGGAGGTAGATACGCAGTATTTT. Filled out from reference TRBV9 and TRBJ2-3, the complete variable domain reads DSGVTQTPKHLITATGQRVTLRCSPRSGDLSVYWYQQSLDQGLQFLIQYYNGEERAKGNILERFSAQQFPDLHSELNLSSLELGDSALYFCASREMTGEVDTQYFGPGTRLTVL.

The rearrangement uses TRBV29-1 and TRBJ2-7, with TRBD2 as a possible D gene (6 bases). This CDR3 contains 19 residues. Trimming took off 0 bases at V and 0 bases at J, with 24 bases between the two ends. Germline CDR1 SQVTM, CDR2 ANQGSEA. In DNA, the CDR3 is TGCAGCGTTGAAGAAGTCGGGGGTGGAGGGTTGGGGAACTCCTACGAGCAGTACTTC. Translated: CSVEEVGGGGLGNSYEQYF.

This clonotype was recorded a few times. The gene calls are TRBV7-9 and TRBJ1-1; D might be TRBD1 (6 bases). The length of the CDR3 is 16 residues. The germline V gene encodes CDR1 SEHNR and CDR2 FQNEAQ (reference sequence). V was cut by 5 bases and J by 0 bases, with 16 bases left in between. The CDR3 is CASSLDSANMNTEAFF. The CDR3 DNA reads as TGTGCCAGCAGCCTGGACAGCGCCAACATGAACACTGAAGCTTTCTTT.

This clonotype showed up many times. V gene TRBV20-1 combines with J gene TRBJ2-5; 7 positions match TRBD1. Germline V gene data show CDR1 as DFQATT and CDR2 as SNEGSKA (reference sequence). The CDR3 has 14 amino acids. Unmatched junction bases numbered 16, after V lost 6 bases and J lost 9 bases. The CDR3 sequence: CSAPPGTAPGAQYF. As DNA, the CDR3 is TGCAGTGCCCCTCCTGGGACAGCCCCAGGGGCCCAGTACTTC.

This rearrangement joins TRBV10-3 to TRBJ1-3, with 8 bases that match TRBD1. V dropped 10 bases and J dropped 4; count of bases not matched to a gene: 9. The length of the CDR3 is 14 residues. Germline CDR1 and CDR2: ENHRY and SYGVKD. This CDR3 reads CASRLTGGGNTIYF. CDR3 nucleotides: TGTGCCAGCCGCCTCACAGGGGGGGGAAACACCATATATTTT.

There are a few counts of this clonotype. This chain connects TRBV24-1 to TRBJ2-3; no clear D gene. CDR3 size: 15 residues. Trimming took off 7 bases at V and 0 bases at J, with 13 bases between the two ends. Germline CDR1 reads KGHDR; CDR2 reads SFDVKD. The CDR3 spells CATSASPSSTDTQYF. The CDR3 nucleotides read TGTGCCACCAGCGCCAGCCCTTCTAGCACAGATACGCAGTATTTT.

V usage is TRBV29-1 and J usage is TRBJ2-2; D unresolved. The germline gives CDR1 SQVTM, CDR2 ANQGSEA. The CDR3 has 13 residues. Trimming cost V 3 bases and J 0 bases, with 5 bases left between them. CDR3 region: CSVDGPNTGELFF. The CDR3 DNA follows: TGCAGCGTTGACGGACCGAACACCGGGGAGCTGTTTTTT.

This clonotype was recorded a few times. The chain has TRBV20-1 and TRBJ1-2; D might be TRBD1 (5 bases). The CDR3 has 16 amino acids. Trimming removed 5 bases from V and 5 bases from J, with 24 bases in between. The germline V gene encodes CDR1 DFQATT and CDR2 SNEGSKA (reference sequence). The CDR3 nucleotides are TGCAGTGCTTACAGTTGGGGCCGGGCCCACCTGTATGGCTACACCTTC. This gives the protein CSAYSWGRAHLYGYTF.

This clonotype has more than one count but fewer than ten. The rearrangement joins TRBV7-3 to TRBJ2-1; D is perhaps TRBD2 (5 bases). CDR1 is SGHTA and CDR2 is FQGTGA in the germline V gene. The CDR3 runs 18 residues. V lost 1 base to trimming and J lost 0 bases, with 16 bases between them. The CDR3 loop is CASSLKIERGSSYNEQFF. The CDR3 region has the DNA TGTGCCAGCAGCTTAAAGATCGAACGGGGAAGCTCCTACAATGAGCAGTTCTTC.

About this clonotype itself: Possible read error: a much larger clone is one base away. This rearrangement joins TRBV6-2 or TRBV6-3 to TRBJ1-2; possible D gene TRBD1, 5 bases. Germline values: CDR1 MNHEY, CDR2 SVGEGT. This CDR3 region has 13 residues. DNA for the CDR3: TGTGCCAGCAGCCCCGGGACCTACTATAGCTACACCTTC. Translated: CASSPGTYYSYTF.

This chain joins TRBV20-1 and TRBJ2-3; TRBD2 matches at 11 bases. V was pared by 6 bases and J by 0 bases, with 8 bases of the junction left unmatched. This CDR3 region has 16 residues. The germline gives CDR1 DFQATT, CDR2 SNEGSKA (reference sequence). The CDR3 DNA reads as TGCAGTGCCTCTAGCGGGGGGACTACTAGCACAGATACGCAGTATTTT. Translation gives CSASSGGTTSTDTQYF.

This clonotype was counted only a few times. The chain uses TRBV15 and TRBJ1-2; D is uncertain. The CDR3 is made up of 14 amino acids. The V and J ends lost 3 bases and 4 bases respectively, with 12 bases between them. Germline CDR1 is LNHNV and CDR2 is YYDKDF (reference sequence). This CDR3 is CATSRGDGIYGYTF. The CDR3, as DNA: TGTGCCACCAGCAGGGGTGACGGCATCTATGGCTACACCTTC.

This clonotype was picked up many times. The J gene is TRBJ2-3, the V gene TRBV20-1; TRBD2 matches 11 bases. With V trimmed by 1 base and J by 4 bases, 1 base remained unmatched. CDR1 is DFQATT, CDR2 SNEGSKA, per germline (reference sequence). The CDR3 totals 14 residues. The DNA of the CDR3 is TGCAGTGCTAGAGTTAGCGGGAGGGCAGATACGCAGTATTTT. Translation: CSARVSGRADTQYF.

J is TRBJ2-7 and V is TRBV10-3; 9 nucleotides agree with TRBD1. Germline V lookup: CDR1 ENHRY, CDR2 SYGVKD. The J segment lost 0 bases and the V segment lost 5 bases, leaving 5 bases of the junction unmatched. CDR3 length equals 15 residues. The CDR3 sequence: CAISTGTGFSYEQYF. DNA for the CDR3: TGTGCCATCAGTACTGGGACAGGGTTCTCCTACGAGCAGTACTTC.

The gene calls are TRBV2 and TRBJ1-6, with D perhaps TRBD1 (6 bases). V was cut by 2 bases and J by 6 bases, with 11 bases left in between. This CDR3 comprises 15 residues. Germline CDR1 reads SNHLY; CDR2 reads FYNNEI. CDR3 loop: CASSESGGRNSPLHF. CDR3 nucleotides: TGTGCCAGCAGTGAAAGCGGGGGGCGTAATTCACCCCTCCACTTT.

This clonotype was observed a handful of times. CDR3 loop: CASSLGPSNEQFF. The CDR3 DNA follows: TGTGCCAGCAGCTTAGGGCCATCGAATGAGCAGTTCTTC. V usage is TRBV5-6 and J usage is TRBJ2-1, with D uncertain. Germline V CDR1 and CDR2: SGHDT, YYEEEE. V was pared by 2 bases and J by 7 bases, with 10 bases between. The CDR3 has 13 residues.

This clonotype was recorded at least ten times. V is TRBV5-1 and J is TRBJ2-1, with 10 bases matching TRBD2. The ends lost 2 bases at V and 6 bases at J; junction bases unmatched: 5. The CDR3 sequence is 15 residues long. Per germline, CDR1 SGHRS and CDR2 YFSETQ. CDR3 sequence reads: CASSLSTSGVNEQFF. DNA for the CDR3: TGCGCCAGCAGCTTAAGCACTAGCGGGGTCAATGAGCAGTTCTTC.

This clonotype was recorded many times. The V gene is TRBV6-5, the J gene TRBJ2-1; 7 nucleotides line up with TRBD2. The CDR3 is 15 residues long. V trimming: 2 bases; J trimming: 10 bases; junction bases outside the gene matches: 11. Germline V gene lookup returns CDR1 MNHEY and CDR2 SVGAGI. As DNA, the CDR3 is TGTGCCAGCAGTTACACGGCTAGCGGCGCCTCGGAGCAGTTCTTC. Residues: CASSYTASGASEQFF.

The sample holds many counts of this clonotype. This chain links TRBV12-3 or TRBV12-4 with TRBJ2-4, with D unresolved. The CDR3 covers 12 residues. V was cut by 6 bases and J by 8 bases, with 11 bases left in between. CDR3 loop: CASSRAADIQYF. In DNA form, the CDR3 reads TGTGCCAGCAGCCGCGCCGCCGACATTCAGTACTTC.

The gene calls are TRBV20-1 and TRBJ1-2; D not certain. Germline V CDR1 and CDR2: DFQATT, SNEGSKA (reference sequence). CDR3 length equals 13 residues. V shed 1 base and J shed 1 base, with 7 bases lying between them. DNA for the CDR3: TGCAGTGCTAGAGTTGCAGTTAACTATGGCTACACCTTC. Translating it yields CSARVAVNYGYTF.